This TCR beta chain came from a study of T cell responses to AZD1222 COVID-19 vaccine (dated by TCRdb to the early 2020s). Looking at the study overall: A total of around 240 trial participants underwent TCR sequencing, of whom about 210 had received two doses of AZD1222 and some 25 had received two doses of the MenACWY control vaccine. Enrollment into the trials was organized by age into subgroups of 18-55, 56-69 and 70-plus years, and those subgroups contained roughly 140, 27 and 60 TCR-sequenced participants, respectively.

Broad study findings and their caveats: Vaccine-associated CD4 TCRs spanned the whole spike protein, with dominant responses in regions 160-218 and 743-854. No day 14 peak-response samples were available, so repertoires were characterized only after the peak T cell response. Conclusions about previously exposed vaccinees are limited, since just five to seven AZD1222 recipients were seropositive for SARS-CoV-2 at baseline. In the small 56-69-year group, the increase in depth fell short of significance, most likely because of low power. Reportedly, close to half of the unique spike-specific TCRs recognized epitopes lying outside the regions that are mutated in the B.1.351 and B.1.1.7 variants. Participants were mostly white British and included more females than males, and it was suggested by the authors that clonal diversity may have been underestimated. After two AZD1222 doses, both the breadth and the depth of spike-specific TCRs were significantly higher than at day 0 and than in MenACWY recipients.

The CDR3 regions of human TCRbeta chains were analyzed by immunosequencing. Per the original workflow: TCRs in the repertoires were matched against a reference library of SARS-CoV-2-specific TCRs that had been generated with the MIRA antigen-specificity platform. Breadth meant the fraction of unique TCRs that were SARS-CoV-2-associated, whereas depth meant the fraction of total T cells that were SARS-CoV-2-associated. Using the MIRA data, each spike-specific TCR was mapped to the spike region that the TCR reacts to and placed in a CD4 or CD8 class. Log10-transformed breadth and depth values were compared by one-way ANOVA with Sidak's multiple comparisons tests. TCRdb stores this immuneACCESS table with in-frame sequences only. Part of the clones is absent; in the studies checked, under half of the shortfall reflects unresolved V genes, and no reason is known for the rest. For V, J and clone size, that table is used; D and trimming come from the DNA. The sample table shows tens of thousands of clones, and around 91% are seen once. The ten largest clonotypes hold about 40% of the sample.

As to this clone: Its antigen specificity is not known. The record has no base qualities; no much larger clone is one base away.

The CDR3 sequence holds 14 residues, the cysteine and phenylalanine included. Of all the DNA, just the CDR3 is kept, 42 bases in frame from base 1. For CDR1 and CDR2, the germline V gene lists KGHSH and LQKENI. Trimming removed 6 bases from V and 3 bases from J, leaving 13 bases between the germline ends. The sample's time point label, decoded: about 28 days (+/-7) after the second vaccine dose. AZD1222 recipients whose second dose came at about 4 weeks and those whose second dose came at about 12 weeks were combined into one group, since spike-specific TCR depth and breadth did not differ between the two schedules. The vaccinee samples were drawn from two UK trials, COV001 and COV002, one of which was a single-blind randomized controlled phase 2/3 trial testing AZD1222 (ChAdOx1 nCoV-19) in healthy adults. For TCRbeta chain sequencing, PBMC samples from trial participants were taken at day 0 and at day 28 after the second dose.

The material was peripheral blood, obtained 28 days after the second AZD1222 dose. This clonotype was obtained from an adult who received the AZD1222 COVID-19 vaccine. In this chain, TRBV18 is recombined with TRBJ2-3; the D gene identity is not certain. The sequenced DNA is TGTGCCAGCTCCTTAGGGTCGTCGACAGATACGCAGTATTTT. Translated, this gives CASSLGSSTDTQYF.